Below, one T cell receptor (beta chain) is given with its context. Its antigen remains unknown. This specimen belongs to a study of cytomegalovirus exposure and HLA in healthy donors. The V segment lost 6 bases and the J segment 5 bases; nucleotides outside the gene matches: 9. Germline-derived CDR1 and CDR2 are SGHTA and FQGNSA. The CDR3 has 14 residues. Study-wide findings and caveats: Most of the CMV-associated TCR beta chains (in a later analysis) appeared to be HLA-restricted.

In the PCR, 60 Vbeta and 13 Jbeta primers were used. Sequencing was performed with immunoSEQ multiplex PCR; in TCRdb, only in-frame clones are kept and a portion is missing. This repertoire includes 200,000 to 250,000 clones. This receptor was taken from a woman in her 30s in good health and CMV-seropositive. Sequencing input: PBMCs. The J gene is TRBJ2-7, the V gene TRBV7-2, with TRBD1 matching over 8 bases. The CDR3 nucleotides read TGTGCCAGCAGTCGCCGTCAGGGGGCGGACGAGCAGTACTTC. This gives the protein CASSRRQGADEQYF.